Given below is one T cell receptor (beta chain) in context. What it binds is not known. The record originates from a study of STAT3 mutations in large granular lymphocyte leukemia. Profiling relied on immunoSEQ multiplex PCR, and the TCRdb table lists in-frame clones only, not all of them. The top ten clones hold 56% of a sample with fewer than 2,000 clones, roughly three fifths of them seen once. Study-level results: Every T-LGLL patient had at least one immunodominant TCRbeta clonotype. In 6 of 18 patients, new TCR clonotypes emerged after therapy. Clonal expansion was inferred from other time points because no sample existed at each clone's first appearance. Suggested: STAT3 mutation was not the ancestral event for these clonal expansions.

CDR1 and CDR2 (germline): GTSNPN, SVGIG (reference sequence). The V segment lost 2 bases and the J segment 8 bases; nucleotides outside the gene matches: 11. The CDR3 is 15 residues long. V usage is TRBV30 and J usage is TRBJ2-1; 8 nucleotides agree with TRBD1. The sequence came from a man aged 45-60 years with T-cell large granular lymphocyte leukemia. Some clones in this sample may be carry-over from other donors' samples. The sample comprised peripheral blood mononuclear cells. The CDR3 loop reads CAWSQTGALSDEQFF. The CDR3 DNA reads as TGTGCCTGGAGTCAGACAGGGGCATTGTCTGATGAGCAGTTCTTC.